The entry below gives a single T cell receptor beta chain sequence along with its context. The data originate from a study of blood T cell repertoires in COVID-19. Study-level background: Sites across the United States, Italy and Spain contributed samples from acute and convalescent COVID-19.

The CDR3 runs to 16 residues. Germline-derived CDR1 and CDR2 are SGHVS and FQNEAQ. V shed 4 bases, J shed 5 bases, and the junction held 8 bases outside the gene matches. Authors' methods: Amplification of reference gene primers was used by the study to estimate nucleated cell counts. The protocol was immunoSEQ multiplex PCR, while the TCRdb copy is restricted to in-frame clones and leaves out a portion. D and trimming were read from the DNA, whereas the V and J calls and clone size are those reported in that table. The sample lists about 260,000 clones, 75% to 90% occurring once. The receptor's source is a human donor in a cohort sampled during active COVID-19. The chain carries TRBV7-8 and TRBJ2-5, with TRBD2 matching over 12 bases. The sample taken for sequencing was peripheral blood. The CDR3 sequence is CASSSLAGGPWETQYF. The CDR3, as DNA: TGTGCCAGCAGCTCGCTAGCGGGAGGGCCTTGGGAGACCCAGTACTTC.